This is a list of T cell receptor beta chains from one sample in a study of T cells after yellow fever vaccination. TCRdb used MiXCR to reprocess the 5' RACE reads, holding one entry per CDR3 protein. This sample yields around 590,000 distinct CDR3 sequences, of which roughly an eighth are seen a single time; about 15% belongs to the top ten. The sequencing here drew on PBMCs, taken on the day of the yellow fever booster vaccination. These receptors originate from a man in his thirties or forties who received the YFV17D yellow fever vaccine. CDR3s include the opening cysteine and the closing phenylalanine or tryptophan. The D gene is left open where the match is weak. Some rows mark clone size as missing; the rest say once, few, many or name a class of expanded clone.

J	V	size	D	CDR3	DNA
TRBJ2-1	TRBV5-1	.	TRBD1	CASTKTGHEQFF	TGCGCCAGCACCAAGACAGGGCACGAGCAGTTCTTC
TRBJ2-5	TRBV2	few	.	CASSEGLAGRQTQYF	TGTGCCAGCAGTGAAGGCCTGGCAGGTCGGCAGACCCAGTACTTC
TRBJ1-3	TRBV5-1	few	TRBD1	CASSREQGSGNTIYF	TGCGCCAGCAGCCGTGAACAGGGGTCTGGAAACACCATATATTTT
TRBJ2-3	TRBV20-1	few	TRBD2	CSALPSGNTDTQYF	TGCAGTGCTTTGCCTAGCGGAAACACAGATACGCAGTATTTT
TRBJ1-5	TRBV19	.	.	CASKDRSNQPQHF	TGTGCCAGTAAAGATCGTAGCAATCAGCCCCAGCATTTT
TRBJ2-2	TRBV7-2	.	.	CASSPHGRAGELFF	TGTGCCAGCAGCCCACATGGCAGGGCCGGGGAGCTGTTTTTT
TRBJ2-1	TRBV7-8	few	TRBD2	CASSRGTSAYNEQFF	TGTGCCAGCAGCCGCGGGACTAGCGCCTACAATGAGCAGTTCTTC
TRBJ2-3	TRBV6-2/TRBV6-3	.	TRBD1	CASSYSDRGLDTQYF	TGTGCCAGCAGTTACTCGGACAGGGGGTTGGATACGCAGTATTTT
TRBJ2-7	TRBV20-1	many	.	CSATPVAVTYEQYF	TGCAGTGCTACCCCCGTAGCGGTGACCTACGAGCAGTACTTC
TRBJ2-3	TRBV4-2	few	TRBD2	CASSQDGWREATDTQYF	TGTGCCAGCAGCCAAGATGGGTGGCGGGAGGCCACAGATACGCAGTATTTT
TRBJ2-2	TRBV15	few	.	CATSRDRLNTGELFF	TGTGCCACCAGCAGAGATCGTCTAAACACCGGGGAGCTGTTTTTT
TRBJ2-1	TRBV21-1	.	.	CASSKGGDREYNEQFF	TGTGCCAGCAGCAAAGGTGGGGACAGGGAATACAATGAGCAGTTCTTC
TRBJ2-4	TRBV7-8	.	.	CASSMGRENIQYF	TGTGCCAGCAGCATGGGGCGGGAAAACATTCAGTACTTC
TRBJ2-7	TRBV5-1	.	TRBD2	CASSFRLAGGRYEQYF	TGCGCCAGCAGCTTCAGACTAGCGGGAGGGCGGTACGAGCAGTACTTC
TRBJ2-2	TRBV29-1	few	.	CSVINTGELFF	TGCAGCGTAATTAACACCGGGGAGCTGTTTTTT
TRBJ1-2	TRBV5-4	few	TRBD1	CASSTNRGQNGYTF	TGTGCCAGCAGCACAAACAGGGGGCAGAATGGCTACACCTTC
TRBJ2-1	TRBV19	.	TRBD2	CASSSGLAGGRNEQFF	TGTGCCAGTAGTTCGGGACTAGCGGGAGGTAGGAATGAGCAGTTCTTC
TRBJ2-1	TRBV5-4	.	TRBD2	CASSLSGTSGNEQFF	TGTGCCAGCAGCTTGTCGGGGACTAGCGGGAATGAGCAGTTCTTC
TRBJ2-5	TRBV3-1	few	TRBD2	CASSPRPKTSGGETQYF	TGTGCCAGCAGCCCTCGGCCGAAGACTAGCGGAGGAGAGACCCAGTACTTC
TRBJ2-3	TRBV11-2	few	TRBD2	CASSLDVSSGRAADTQYF	TGTGCCAGCTCTCTCGATGTTTCTAGCGGGAGGGCTGCAGATACGCAGTATTTT
TRBJ2-4	TRBV29-1	.	.	CSVEVWGRAGNIQYF	TGCAGCGTTGAAGTTTGGGGGCGAGCGGGAAACATTCAGTACTTC
TRBJ1-1	TRBV29-1	few	.	CSVEAGTSNTEAFF	TGCAGCGTTGAAGCGGGGACGTCGAACACTGAAGCTTTCTTT
TRBJ2-1	TRBV11-2	few	.	CASSAFYSVGEQFF	TGTGCCAGCAGCGCTTTTTATAGCGTCGGTGAGCAGTTCTTC
TRBJ2-6	TRBV4-3	few	TRBD1	CASSQFEGGVNIPGANVLTF	TGCGCCAGCAGCCAATTTGAAGGGGGCGTGAACATCCCCGGGGCCAACGTCCTGACTTTC
TRBJ1-4	TRBV7-9	few	TRBD1	CASSLAQGGAWEKLFF	TGTGCCAGCAGCTTAGCGCAAGGGGGCGCTTGGGAAAAACTGTTTTTT
TRBJ1-4	TRBV11-2	.	.	CASSVSTNEKLFF	TGTGCCAGCAGCGTCTCAACTAATGAAAAACTGTTTTTT
TRBJ1-2	TRBV6-2/TRBV6-3	.	.	CASGHPNYGYTF	TGTGCCAGCGGACACCCTAACTATGGCTACACCTTC
TRBJ2-5	TRBV7-8	.	TRBD2	CASSPSSGSHETQYF	TGTGCCAGCAGCCCCTCTAGCGGGAGTCATGAGACCCAGTACTTC
TRBJ2-6	TRBV5-1	few	.	CASSFPPGTVSSGANVLTF	TGCGCCAGCAGCTTCCCCCCCGGGACGGTTAGCTCTGGGGCCAACGTCCTGACTTTC
TRBJ2-7	TRBV28	few	.	CASSPTGTPRSYEQYF	TGTGCCAGCAGTCCCACGGGGACTCCCCGCTCCTACGAGCAGTACTTC
TRBJ2-3	TRBV20-1	.	.	CSAVSEDSTDTQYF	TGCAGTGCTGTAAGTGAAGATAGCACAGATACGCAGTATTTT
TRBJ1-5	TRBV19	.	.	CASRRAGGSNQPQHF	TGTGCCAGTCGAAGGGCCGGAGGTAGCAATCAGCCCCAGCATTTT
TRBJ2-3	TRBV15	few	.	CATSRARGYVQARDTQYF	TGTGCCACCAGCAGAGCTCGAGGGTATGTCCAGGCCCGAGATACGCAGTATTTT
TRBJ2-7	TRBV12-3/TRBV12-4	many	TRBD2	CASSPRTSGYEQYF	TGTGCCAGCAGCCCCCGGACTAGCGGCTACGAGCAGTACTTC
TRBJ2-7	TRBV12-3/TRBV12-4	.	.	CASSFEGSRTYEQYF	TGTGCCAGCAGTTTTGAGGGATCGAGGACCTACGAGCAGTACTTC
TRBJ2-1	TRBV6-5	few	.	CASSYPQGINEQFF	TGTGCCAGCAGTTACCCCCAGGGTATCAATGAGCAGTTCTTC
TRBJ2-1	TRBV7-9	.	TRBD2	CASSFGGRAGYAEQFF	TGTGCCAGCAGCTTTGGCGGGAGGGCCGGTTATGCTGAGCAGTTCTTC
TRBJ1-1	TRBV5-1	.	TRBD1	CASSLPPSTGQDTEAFF	TGCGCCAGCAGCTTGCCCCCCTCGACAGGGCAGGACACTGAAGCTTTCTTT
TRBJ2-5	TRBV30	few	TRBD1	CAWDRGTQETQYF	TGTGCCTGGGACAGGGGGACGCAAGAGACCCAGTACTTC
TRBJ2-1	TRBV5-1	.	.	CASFATDGRSYNEQFF	TGCGCCAGCTTCGCCACGGACGGACGCTCCTACAATGAGCAGTTCTTC
TRBJ2-5	TRBV27	.	.	CASSLLSDQETQYF	TGTGCCAGCAGTTTATTGTCTGACCAAGAGACCCAGTACTTC
TRBJ1-2	TRBV5-4	few	TRBD1	CASSAQGGDYGYTF	TGTGCCAGCAGCGCGCAGGGGGGAGACTATGGCTACACCTTC
TRBJ2-1	TRBV4-3	few	.	CASSQERDGSYNEQFF	TGCGCCAGCAGCCAAGAGAGGGACGGGTCCTACAATGAGCAGTTCTTC
TRBJ2-2	TRBV4-3	.	TRBD2	CASSRTLAGTNTGELFF	TGCGCCAGCAGCCGGACCTTAGCGGGAACGAACACCGGGGAGCTGTTTTTT
TRBJ1-1	TRBV5-1	few	.	CASSLVRVRDTEAFF	TGCGCCAGCAGCTTGGTAAGGGTGAGGGACACTGAAGCTTTCTTT
TRBJ2-3	TRBV5-1	few	TRBD2	CASRMSGSWLTDTQYF	TGCGCCAGCCGAATGAGCGGGAGTTGGCTCACAGATACGCAGTATTTT
TRBJ2-7	TRBV6-2/TRBV6-3	few	TRBD2	CASTAGLAGSYEQYF	TGTGCCAGCACCGCGGGACTAGCAGGTTCCTACGAGCAGTACTTC
TRBJ1-1	TRBV5-6	.	.	CASSLAASGGAFF	TGTGCCAGCAGCTTGGCAGCCAGCGGGGGAGCTTTCTTT
TRBJ2-7	TRBV4-3	.	TRBD2	CASSQEREGTYEQYF	TGCGCCAGCAGCCAGGAGCGGGAGGGGACCTACGAGCAGTACTTC
TRBJ2-5	TRBV7-2	.	.	CASSQGGSSETQYF	TGTGCCAGCAGTCAGGGCGGGTCATCGGAGACCCAGTACTTC
TRBJ1-2	TRBV24-1	.	.	CATSESKVRGYTF	TGTGCCACCAGTGAAAGCAAGGTTCGGGGCTACACCTTC
TRBJ2-3	TRBV30	few	.	CAWTILGGTDTQYF	TGTGCCTGGACTATACTAGGGGGCACAGATACGCAGTATTTT
TRBJ2-5	TRBV5-4	few	TRBD1	CASSPGQGAGETQYF	TGTGCCAGCAGCCCCGGACAGGGGGCAGGAGAGACCCAGTACTTC
TRBJ2-7	TRBV12-3/TRBV12-4	many	TRBD2	CASSRTSGEQYF	TGTGCCAGCAGCCGGACTAGCGGCGAGCAGTACTTC